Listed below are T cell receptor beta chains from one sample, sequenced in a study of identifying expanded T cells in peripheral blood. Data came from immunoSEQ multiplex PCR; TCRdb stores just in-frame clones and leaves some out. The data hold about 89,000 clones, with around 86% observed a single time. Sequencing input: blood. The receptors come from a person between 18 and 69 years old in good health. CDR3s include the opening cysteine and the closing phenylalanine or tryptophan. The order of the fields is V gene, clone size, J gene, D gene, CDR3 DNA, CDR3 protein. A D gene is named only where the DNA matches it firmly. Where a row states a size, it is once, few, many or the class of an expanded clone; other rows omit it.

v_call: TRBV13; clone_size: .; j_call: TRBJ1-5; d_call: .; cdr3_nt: TGTGCCAGCAGCTTAGGGAATCAGCCCCAGCATTTT; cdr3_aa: CASSLGNQPQHF
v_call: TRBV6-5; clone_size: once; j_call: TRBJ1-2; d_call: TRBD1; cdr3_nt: TGTGCCAGCAGTTCCCGGGGGGGACAGCAATTAAATGGCTACACCTTC; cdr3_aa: CASSSRGGQQLNGYTF
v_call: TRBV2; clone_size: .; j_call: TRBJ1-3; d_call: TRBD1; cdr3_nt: TGTGCCAGCAGTACGACGGGACAGTCAAACACCATATATTTT; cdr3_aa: CASSTTGQSNTIYF
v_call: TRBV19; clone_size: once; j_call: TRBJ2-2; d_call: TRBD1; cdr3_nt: TGTGCCAGTAGTTGGACACCGGGACAGGGGCTTAACGGGGAGCTGTTTTTT; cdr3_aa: CASSWTPGQGLNGELFF
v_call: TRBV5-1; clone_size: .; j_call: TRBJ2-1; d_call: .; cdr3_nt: TGCGCCAGCAGCTTGGACAGCGGCTCCTACAATGAGCAGTTCTTC; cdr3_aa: CASSLDSGSYNEQFF
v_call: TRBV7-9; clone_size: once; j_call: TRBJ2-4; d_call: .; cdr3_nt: TGTGCCAGCAGCGGTGCCCTAGCCAAAAACATTCAGTACTTC; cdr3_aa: CASSGALAKNIQYF
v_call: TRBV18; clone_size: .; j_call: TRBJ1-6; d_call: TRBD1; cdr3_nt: TGTGCCAGCTCACAGGACAGGGACCATTCACCCCTCCACTTT; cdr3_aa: CASSQDRDHSPLHF
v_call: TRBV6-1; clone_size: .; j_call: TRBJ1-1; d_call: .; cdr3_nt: TGTGCCAGCCACCAGGCAAAGAACACTGAAGCTTTCTTT; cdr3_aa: CASHQAKNTEAFF
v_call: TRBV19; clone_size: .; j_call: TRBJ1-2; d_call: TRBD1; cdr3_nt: TGTGCCAGTAGTACACGTTCCGGGACAGGGCTTTATGGCTACACCTTC; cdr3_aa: CASSTRSGTGLYGYTF
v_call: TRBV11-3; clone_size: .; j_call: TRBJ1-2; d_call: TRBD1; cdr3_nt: TGTGCCAGCAGCCTACGGGACAGCCTTCCGTATGGCTACACCTTC; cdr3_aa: CASSLRDSLPYGYTF
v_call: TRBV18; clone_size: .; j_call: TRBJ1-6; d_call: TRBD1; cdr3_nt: TGTGCCAGCTCTGAGGACAGGGGCTCTTCACCCCTCCACTTT; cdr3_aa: CASSEDRGSSPLHF
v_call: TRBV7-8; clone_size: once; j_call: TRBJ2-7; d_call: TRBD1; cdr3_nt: TGTGCCAGCAGCTTAGTACCCGGGGACAGGGGTCTCCACGAGCAGTACTTC; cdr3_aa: CASSLVPGDRGLHEQYF
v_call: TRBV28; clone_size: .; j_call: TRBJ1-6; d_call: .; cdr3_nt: TGTGCCAGCAGTCCGGGGGGAAGGAATTCACCCCTCCACTTT; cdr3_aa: CASSPGGRNSPLHF
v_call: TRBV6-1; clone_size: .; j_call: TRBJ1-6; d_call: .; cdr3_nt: TGTGCCAGCAGTGAACGCCGGGACACAAGCTCCTATAATTCACCCCTCCACTTT; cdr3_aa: CASSERRDTSSYNSPLHF
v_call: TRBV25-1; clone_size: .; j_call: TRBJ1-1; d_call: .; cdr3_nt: TGTGCCAGCAGTGAATGGGAAAACACTGAAGCTTTCTTT; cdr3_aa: CASSEWENTEAFF
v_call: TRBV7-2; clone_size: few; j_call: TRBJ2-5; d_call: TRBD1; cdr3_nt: TGTGCCAGCAGCTGGCCCGGGACAGTTATAAAAGAGACCCAGTACTTC; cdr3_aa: CASSWPGTVIKETQYF